This entry describes one TCR beta chain. Antigen specificity is unknown. V was shortened by 8 bases and J by 7 bases, with 12 bases between the two germline ends. The V gene's germline CDR1 is SQVTM and CDR2 ANQGSEA. The CDR3 extends over 11 amino acids. From RNA transcripts, TCR beta CDR3 regions were amplified. First-round RT-PCR of the TCR CDR3 relied on the HTBI primer set. TCRdb ran MiXCR on the multiplex PCR reads and lists one entry per CDR3 protein. The data show 750,000 to 900,000 distinct CDR3 sequences, with approximately 40% seen just once and roughly 8.3% held by the top ten. The source of the sample is a study of T cells in Graves' hyperthyroidism and ophthalmopathy. Whole-study findings and limits: Ophthalmopathy and stable hyperthyroidism were told apart by a 13 V-J model.

Sequencing was done on a sample of blood. The clonotype comes from a man in his late teens or twenties with Graves' hyperthyroidism. V usage is TRBV29-1 and J usage is TRBJ1-5, with D maybe TRBD1 (6 bases). For the CDR3, the DNA is TGCAGCTTGGGGGCAGGGCAGCCCCAGCATTTT. Translated, it gives CSLGAGQPQHF.